These 12 T cell receptor beta chains originate from one sample sequenced in a study of blood T cell repertoires in COVID-19. The protocol was immunoSEQ multiplex PCR, while the TCRdb copy is restricted to in-frame clones and leaves out a portion. The data contain under 25,000 clones, 88% of them singletons. Sequenced: peripheral blood. These receptors came from a man between 65 and 85 years old in a cohort sampled during active COVID-19.

The gene calls are TRBV20-1 and TRBJ2-3; D gene ambiguous. V lost 3 bases, J lost 0 bases, and 10 bases lay in between. This CDR3 contains 14 residues. Per the germline V gene, CDR1 is DFQATT and CDR2 is SNEGSKA (reference sequence). CDR3 bases: TGCAGTGCTAGTTCACCCACTAGCACAGATACGCAGTATTTT. Its translation is CSASSPTSTDTQYF.

The V and J genes are TRBV30 and TRBJ2-1, with D tentatively TRBD1 (5 bases). Germline lookup yields CDR1 GTSNPN and CDR2 SVGIG (reference sequence). V was clipped by 8 bases and J by 9 bases, with 14 bases between them. There are 11 residues in the CDR3. CDR3 sequence reads: CARDWGVEQFF. DNA for the CDR3: TGTGCCCGAGATTGGGGCGTTGAGCAGTTCTTC.

V and J are TRBV6-4 and TRBJ1-1; no clear D gene. CDR3 length equals 13 residues. V was cut by 4 bases and J by 6 bases, with 12 bases left in between. The germline V gene has CDR1 MRHNA and CDR2 SNTAGT. The CDR3 reads CASSVVPGSEAFF. CDR3 DNA sequence: TGTGCCAGCAGTGTGGTCCCAGGTTCTGAAGCTTTCTTT.

This chain links TRBV4-2 with TRBJ2-1; no reliable D call. The CDR3 spans 15 residues. Germline assignment: CDR1 LGHNA and CDR2 YNFKEQ. V shed 0 bases and J shed 3 bases, with 9 bases lying between them. The chain's CDR3 is CASSQDPVIYNEQFF. The CDR3 DNA is TGTGCCAGCAGCCAAGATCCTGTTATCTACAATGAGCAGTTCTTC.

J is TRBJ2-6 and V is TRBV19, with D perhaps matching TRBD1 (5 bases). Germline lookup yields CDR1 LNHDA and CDR2 SQIVND (reference sequence). CDR3 length: 15 amino acids. V lost 5 bases and J 1 base, leaving 9 bases between the germline ends. Here the CDR3 DNA reads TGTGCCAGTAGTTCTCAGGGTTCTGGGGCCAACGTCCTGACTTTC. Protein: CASSSQGSGANVLTF.

This clone was counted between two and nine times. The chain employs TRBV6-1 and TRBJ1-6; the D gene is possibly TRBD1 (6 bases). This CDR3 comprises 16 residues. Germline V gene sequence: CDR1 MNHNS, CDR2 SASEGT. V was clipped by 2 bases and J by 6 bases, with 14 bases between them. The CDR3 is CASSESVGQSNSPLHF. The CDR3 bases are TGTGCCAGCAGTGAATCCGTTGGACAGAGTAATTCACCCCTCCACTTT.

The count of this clone is one. The rearrangement joins TRBV30 to TRBJ2-2, with TRBD1 matching over 9 bases. CDR1 and CDR2 (germline): GTSNPN, SVGIG (reference sequence). Trimming at V came to 8 bases and at J to 8 bases, leaving 6 bases not matched to a gene. This CDR3 region has 12 residues. In nucleotides, the CDR3 is TGTGCCGGAGGACAGGGGCGAGGGGAGCTGTTTTTT. The encoded protein is CAGGQGRGELFF.

The V and J genes are TRBV9 and TRBJ1-2; 8 nucleotides line up with TRBD1. J was trimmed by 8 bases and V by 3 bases; bases with no gene match: 3. This CDR3 region has 12 residues. Germline V lookup: CDR1 SGDLS, CDR2 YYNGEE. This CDR3 is CASSETGEGYTF. CDR3 DNA sequence: TGTGCCAGCAGCGAGACAGGGGAGGGCTACACCTTC.

The chain employs TRBV14 and TRBJ1-1; 8 positions agree with TRBD1. Per germline, CDR1 SGHDN and CDR2 FVKESK. J was trimmed by 0 bases and V by 4 bases; bases with no gene match: 7. The CDR3 covers 16 residues. CDR3 nucleotides: TGTGCCAGCAGCCGCTTTGACAGGGGCTTGAACACTGAAGCTTTCTTT. Translated: CASSRFDRGLNTEAFF. Together with reference TRBV14 and TRBJ1-1, the CDR3 gives the full variable domain: EAGVTQFPSHSVIEKGQTVTLRCDPISGHDNLYWYRRVMGKEIKFLLHFVKESKQDESGMPNNRFLAERTGGTYSTLKVQPAELEDSGVYFCASSRFDRGLNTEAFFGQGTRLTVV.

This clone showed up just a few times. The chain employs TRBV4-1 and TRBJ2-3; D is perhaps TRBD1 (5 bases). Germline V CDR1 and CDR2: MGHRA, YSYEKL. This CDR3 spans 16 amino acids. V gave up 0 bases and J gave up 1 base, with 11 bases separating them. The CDR3 is CASSQDWGGRTDTQYF. CDR3 DNA: TGCGCCAGCAGCCAAGATTGGGGCGGTCGCACAGATACGCAGTATTTT.

This clone was picked up one time. The V gene is TRBV2, the J gene TRBJ2-1; 7 positions match TRBD2. Germline V CDR1 and CDR2: SNHLY, FYNNEI. V lost 1 base and J lost 6; bases outside the gene matches: 6. The CDR3 consists of 15 residues. As DNA, the CDR3 is TGTGCCAGCAGTGAAGGGGCTAGCGGATCCAATGAGCAGTTCTTC. It yields the protein CASSEGASGSNEQFF.

The chain recombines TRBV18 with TRBJ2-7, with D maybe TRBD1 (6 bases). V lost 3 bases and J 3 bases, leaving 15 bases between the germline ends. The CDR3 totals 15 residues. Germline V lookup: CDR1 KGHSH, CDR2 LQKENI. The CDR3 spells CASSPGPGQHYEQYF. The CDR3 nucleotides read TGTGCCAGCTCACCCGGTCCAGGACAGCACTACGAGCAGTACTTC.